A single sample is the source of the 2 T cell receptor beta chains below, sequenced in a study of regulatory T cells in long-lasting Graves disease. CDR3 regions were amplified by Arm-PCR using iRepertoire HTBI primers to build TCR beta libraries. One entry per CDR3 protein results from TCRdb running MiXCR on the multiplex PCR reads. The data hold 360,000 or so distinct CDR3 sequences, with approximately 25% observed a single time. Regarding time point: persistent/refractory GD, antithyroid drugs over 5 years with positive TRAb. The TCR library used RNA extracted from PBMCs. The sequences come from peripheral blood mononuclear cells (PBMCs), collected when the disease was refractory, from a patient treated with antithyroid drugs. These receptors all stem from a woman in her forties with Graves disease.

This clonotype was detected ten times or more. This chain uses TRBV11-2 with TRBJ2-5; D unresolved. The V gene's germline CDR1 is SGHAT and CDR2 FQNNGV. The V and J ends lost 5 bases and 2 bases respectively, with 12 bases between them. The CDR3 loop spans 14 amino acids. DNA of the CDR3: TGTGCCAGCAGCCGAAGGGCCAGACAAGAGACCCAGTACTTC. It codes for CASSRRARQETQYF.

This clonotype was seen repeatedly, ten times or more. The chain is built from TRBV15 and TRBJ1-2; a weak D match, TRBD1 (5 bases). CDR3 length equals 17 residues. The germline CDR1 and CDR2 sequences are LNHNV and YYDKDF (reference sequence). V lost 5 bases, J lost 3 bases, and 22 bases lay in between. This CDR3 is CATSPYPPGNGDYGYTF. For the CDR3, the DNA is TGTGCCACCAGCCCGTACCCCCCAGGGAATGGGGACTATGGCTACACCTTC.